This is a list of T cell receptor beta chains from one sample in a study of T-cell memory formation after mild COVID-19. MiXCR was run by TCRdb on the 5' RACE reads, yielding one entry per CDR3 protein. Among fewer than 75,000 distinct CDR3 sequences, less than 15% were seen once, and the ten largest hold around 25%. The sequencing sample was made of PBMCs or a T cell subset sorted from them (not recorded which). These receptors all stem from a man aged 18 to 29 who had mild COVID-19 (a few samples of this study predate the infection). Cell type and time point are not known. Each CDR3 is given with its conserved first and last residue. Each record gives: V gene, D gene, J gene, clone size, CDR3 protein, CDR3 DNA. D genes are given only for firm matches. Where a row states a size, it is once, few, many or the class of an expanded clone; other rows omit it.

TRBV18	TRBD1	TRBJ1-1	few	CASSPSGQGVGTEAFF	TGTGCCAGCTCACCATCGGGACAGGGGGTAGGCACTGAAGCTTTCTTT
TRBV29-1	.	TRBJ1-1	.	CSVERGGVNTEAFF	TGCAGCGTTGAGCGTGGCGGAGTAAACACTGAAGCTTTCTTT
TRBV4-3	TRBD1	TRBJ1-2	.	CASSQDRDRGGYTF	TGCGCCAGCAGCCAAGACCGGGACAGAGGTGGCTACACCTTC
TRBV5-5	.	TRBJ1-1	many	CASSLGGDTEAFF	TGTGCCAGCAGCCTGGGGGGGGATACTGAAGCTTTCTTT
TRBV11-2	.	TRBJ2-3	many	CASSPQADTQYF	TGTGCCAGCAGTCCCCAGGCAGATACGCAGTATTTT
TRBV20-1	TRBD1	TRBJ1-5	few	CSALTGVQPQHF	TGCAGTGCCCTTACAGGGGTACAGCCCCAGCATTTT
TRBV7-8	.	TRBJ2-7	medium-sized	CASSLVGYEQYF	TGTGCCAGCAGCTTAGTGGGCTACGAGCAGTACTTC
TRBV11-2	TRBD2	TRBJ2-3	many	CASSFSGGISTDTQYF	TGTGCCAGCAGCTTTTCCGGGGGGATTAGCACAGATACGCAGTATTTT
TRBV4-3	.	TRBJ2-2	many	CASSQLGMRAGELFF	TGCGCCAGCAGCCAACTGGGGATGAGGGCTGGGGAGCTGTTTTTT
TRBV5-1	TRBD1	TRBJ1-4	.	CASSQDREKLFF	TGCGCCAGCAGCCAAGACAGGGAGAAACTGTTTTTT
TRBV24-1	.	TRBJ1-3	few	CATPGRVATLWRNTIYF	TGTGCCACCCCCGGCCGCGTTGCGACGCTCTGGAGAAACACCATATATTTT
TRBV27	TRBD1	TRBJ1-6	few	CASSPTGAISPLHF	TGTGCCAGCAGTCCAACAGGGGCGATTTCACCCCTCCACTTT
TRBV12-3/TRBV12-4	.	TRBJ1-5	.	CASTTSNQPQHF	TGTGCCAGCACCACGTCCAATCAGCCCCAGCATTTT
TRBV5-4	.	TRBJ2-7	.	CASSWNSYEQYF	TGTGCCAGCAGCTGGAACTCCTACGAGCAGTACTTC
TRBV9	.	TRBJ1-2	.	CASSPPSGGGYGYTF	TGTGCCAGCAGCCCCCCTTCGGGAGGCGGCTATGGCTACACCTTC
TRBV2	TRBD2	TRBJ2-2	.	CASSLREGTGELFF	TGTGCCAGCAGCCTAAGGGAGGGAACCGGGGAGCTGTTTTTT
TRBV6-2/TRBV6-3	.	TRBJ1-1	.	CASSWSDRTEAFF	TGTGCCAGCAGTTGGTCAGATCGGACTGAAGCTTTCTTT
TRBV6-5	TRBD2	TRBJ2-5	.	CASSSYSGRHQETQYF	TGTGCCAGCAGCTCGTATAGCGGGAGGCACCAAGAGACCCAGTACTTC
TRBV7-9	.	TRBJ2-1	few	CASSPSWGDEQFF	TGTGCCAGCAGCCCCAGTTGGGGGGATGAGCAGTTCTTC
TRBV6-5	.	TRBJ2-1	few	CASSRQILNNEQFF	TGTGCCAGCAGTCGACAGATCCTAAACAATGAGCAGTTCTTC
TRBV5-1	TRBD1	TRBJ1-6	.	CASSLLFEQGSNLGSPLHF	TGCGCCAGCAGCCTACTCTTCGAACAGGGGAGTAATCTTGGATCACCCCTCCACTTT
TRBV28	TRBD1	TRBJ1-2	few	CASSPRDRADHGYTF	TGTGCCAGCAGTCCTCGGGACAGGGCGGACCATGGCTACACCTTC
TRBV15	TRBD2	TRBJ2-5	.	CATSRGNPGGETQYF	TGTGCCACCAGCAGAGGGAACCCGGGGGGGGAGACCCAGTACTTC
TRBV4-1	.	TRBJ1-1	.	CASSPQGRIEAFF	TGCGCCAGCAGCCCCCAAGGTAGGATAGAAGCTTTCTTT
TRBV6-6	.	TRBJ2-7	.	CASIGRKGGFTEQYF	TGTGCCAGCATAGGGCGGAAGGGAGGATTCACCGAGCAGTACTTC
TRBV3-1	.	TRBJ2-5	few	CASSQGSGDQETQYF	TGTGCCAGCAGCCAAGGTTCAGGGGACCAAGAGACCCAGTACTTC
TRBV9	.	TRBJ2-7	few	CASSAGDSRSYEQYF	TGTGCCAGCAGCGCCGGGGACTCACGCTCCTACGAGCAGTACTTC
TRBV7-2	.	TRBJ2-5	few	CASSRGRVQETQYF	TGTGCCAGCAGCCGTGGACGGGTCCAAGAGACCCAGTACTTC
TRBV7-9	TRBD1	TRBJ2-3	few	CASSSGGSDTDTQYF	TGTGCCAGCAGCTCAGGGGGATCAGACACAGATACGCAGTATTTT
TRBV9	.	TRBJ1-5	.	CASGKGLNQPQHF	TGTGCCAGCGGGAAGGGGCTCAATCAGCCCCAGCATTTT
TRBV18	TRBD1	TRBJ1-2	.	CASSPSGTGDGYTF	TGTGCCAGCTCACCCTCCGGGACAGGGGACGGCTACACCTTC
TRBV27	.	TRBJ2-2	few	CASTQNTGELFF	TGTGCCAGCACTCAGAACACCGGGGAGCTGTTTTTT
TRBV5-5	TRBD2	TRBJ2-2	.	CASSFSGGHGELFF	TGTGCCAGCAGTTTTAGCGGGGGGCACGGGGAGCTGTTTTTT
TRBV7-8	.	TRBJ2-7	few	CASSLSTDYEQYF	TGTGCCAGCAGCTTATCGACAGACTACGAGCAGTACTTC
TRBV4-3	TRBD2	TRBJ2-3	few	CASSPTSGGADTQYF	TGCGCCAGCAGCCCGACTAGCGGGGGGGCAGATACGCAGTATTTT
TRBV5-1	.	TRBJ2-1	many	CASSLELRGYNEQFF	TGCGCCAGCAGCTTGGAATTAAGGGGATACAATGAGCAGTTCTTC
TRBV7-2	.	TRBJ2-3	few	CASSSPRSTLADTQYF	TGTGCCAGCAGCTCTCCCAGGTCTACCTTGGCCGATACGCAGTATTTT
TRBV12-3/TRBV12-4	TRBD1	TRBJ2-7	few	CASSFWTGGTYEQYF	TGTGCCAGCAGTTTCTGGACAGGGGGCACCTACGAGCAGTACTTC
TRBV6-2/TRBV6-3	.	TRBJ1-2	.	CASSSAGEGEYGYTF	TGTGCCAGCAGTTCGGCCGGGGAGGGCGAATATGGCTACACCTTC
TRBV7-2	.	TRBJ1-2	.	CASSYGLGDGYTF	TGTGCCAGCAGCTATGGCCTAGGAGATGGCTACACCTTC
TRBV6-5	.	TRBJ1-1	.	CATAKGVYTEAFF	TGTGCCACCGCGAAGGGGGTTTACACTGAAGCTTTCTTT
TRBV4-1	TRBD2	TRBJ2-4	few	CASSQESGAGVLGIQYF	TGCGCCAGCAGCCAAGAAAGCGGAGCGGGGGTGCTCGGCATTCAGTACTTC
TRBV7-6	.	TRBJ1-3	.	CASSLGPGGRGSGNTIYF	TGTGCCAGCAGCTTGGGGCCGGGGGGACGGGGCTCTGGAAACACCATATATTTT
TRBV10-2	.	TRBJ2-5	few	CASGGLEETQYF	TGCGCCAGCGGGGGGTTAGAGGAGACCCAGTACTTC
TRBV6-6	.	TRBJ1-1	.	CASSPSRGTEAFF	TGTGCCAGCAGCCCTAGTCGTGGCACTGAAGCTTTCTTT
TRBV5-6	.	TRBJ1-2	.	CASSLHRARSYTF	TGTGCCAGCAGCTTACACAGGGCAAGAAGCTACACCTTC
TRBV9	.	TRBJ2-6	many	CASSTRTLRSGANVLTF	TGTGCCAGCAGCACCAGGACCCTAAGGTCCGGGGCCAACGTCCTGACTTTC
TRBV11-2	.	TRBJ1-6	many	CASSLRMTSRNSPLHF	TGTGCCAGCAGCTTAAGGATGACTTCCCGCAATTCACCCCTCCACTTT
TRBV7-9	TRBD1	TRBJ2-3	once	CASSWTGGYTDTQYF	TGTGCCAGCAGCTGGACAGGGGGCTACACAGATACGCAGTATTTT
TRBV12-3/TRBV12-4	.	TRBJ2-3	.	CASSPGTYTDTQYF	TGTGCCAGCAGCCCCGGGACTTACACAGATACGCAGTATTTT
TRBV4-3	.	TRBJ2-7	few	CASSQVAMGEAYEQYF	TGCGCCAGCAGCCAAGTTGCAATGGGGGAGGCGTACGAGCAGTACTTC
TRBV3-1	TRBD2	TRBJ2-2	.	CASSRTSGGLGELFF	TGTGCCAGCAGCCGGACTAGCGGGGGGCTCGGGGAGCTGTTTTTT
TRBV20-1	.	TRBJ2-1	.	CSARAVGGRGRVSSYNEQFF	TGCAGTGCTAGGGCCGTAGGGGGACGGGGACGGGTCAGCTCCTACAATGAGCAGTTCTTC
TRBV10-3	TRBD1	TRBJ1-4	few	CAISERGQGADEKLFF	TGTGCCATCAGTGAGCGGGGTCAGGGGGCAGATGAAAAACTGTTTTTT
TRBV5-1	.	TRBJ2-1	many	CASSLAADYNEQFF	TGCGCCAGCAGCTTGGCGGCGGATTACAATGAGCAGTTCTTC
TRBV7-2	TRBD1	TRBJ1-2	.	CASSSGQGGGYTF	TGTGCCAGCAGCTCGGGACAGGGGGGCGGCTACACCTTC
TRBV24-1	.	TRBJ2-6	.	CATSDGWGGGANVLTF	TGTGCCACCAGTGATGGCTGGGGAGGCGGGGCCAACGTCCTGACTTTC